The TCR beta chain described here comes from a study of molecular identifiers for immune sequencing clone quantification. Both previously described methods and listed TCR primers were employed to make bulk TCR libraries. Via MiXCR, TCRdb re-called the PCR reads, giving one row per CDR3 protein. The sample yields roughly 100,000 distinct CDR3 sequences, 30% to 35% seen once. Germline CDR1 reads SEHNR; CDR2 reads FQNEAQ (reference sequence). This CDR3 contains 13 residues. Trimming cost V 1 base and J 6 bases, with 10 bases left between them. The genes are TRBV7-9 and TRBJ2-7; unclear D gene. This clonotype was obtained from a human donor in good health. Some libraries in this study had Jurkat cell RNA spiked in. Sequencing used naive CD8+ T cells from blood, with Jurkat cell RNA spiked in. Subset reported: FACS-sorted CD8+CD4-CCR7+CD45RA+ naive T cells. The DNA for the CDR3 is TGTGCCAGCAGCTTAGGAGCGAGCCTCGAGCAGTACTTC. Its translation is CASSLGASLEQYF.